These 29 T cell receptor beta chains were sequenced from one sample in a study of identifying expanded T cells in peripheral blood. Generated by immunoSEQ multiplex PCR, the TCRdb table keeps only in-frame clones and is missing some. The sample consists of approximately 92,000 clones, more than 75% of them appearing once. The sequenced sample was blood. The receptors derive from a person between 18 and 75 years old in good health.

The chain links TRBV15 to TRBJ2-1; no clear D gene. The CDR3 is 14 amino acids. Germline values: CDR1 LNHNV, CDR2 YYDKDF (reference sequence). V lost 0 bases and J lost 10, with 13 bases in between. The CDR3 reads CATSRDLLSQEQFF. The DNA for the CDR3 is TGTGCCACCAGCAGAGATCTACTGTCCCAGGAGCAGTTCTTC.

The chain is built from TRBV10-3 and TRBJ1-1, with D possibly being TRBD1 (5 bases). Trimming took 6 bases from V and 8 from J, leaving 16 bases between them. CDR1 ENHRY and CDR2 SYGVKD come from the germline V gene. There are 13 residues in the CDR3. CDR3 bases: TGTGCCATCAGCCGGGACTCCCGCCGAGAAGCTTTCTTT. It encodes CAISRDSRREAFF.

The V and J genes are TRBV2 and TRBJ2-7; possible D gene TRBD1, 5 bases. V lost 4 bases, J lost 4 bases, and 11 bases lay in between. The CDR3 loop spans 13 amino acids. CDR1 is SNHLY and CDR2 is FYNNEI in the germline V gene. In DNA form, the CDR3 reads TGTGCCAGCAGTGCGGAGACAGAGTACGAGCAGTACTTC. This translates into CASSAETEYEQYF.

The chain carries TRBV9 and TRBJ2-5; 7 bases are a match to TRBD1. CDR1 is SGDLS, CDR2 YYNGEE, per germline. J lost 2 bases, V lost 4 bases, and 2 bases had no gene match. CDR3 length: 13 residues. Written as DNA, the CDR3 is TGTGCCAGCAGCCGGGACAGACAAGAGACCCAGTACTTC. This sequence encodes CASSRDRQETQYF.

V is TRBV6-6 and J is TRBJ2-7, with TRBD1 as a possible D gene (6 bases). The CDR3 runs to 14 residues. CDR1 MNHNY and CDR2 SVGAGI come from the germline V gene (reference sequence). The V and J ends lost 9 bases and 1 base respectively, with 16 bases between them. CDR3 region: CASILTGSSYEQYF. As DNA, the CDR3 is TGTGCCAGTATCCTTACAGGGAGTTCCTACGAGCAGTACTTC.

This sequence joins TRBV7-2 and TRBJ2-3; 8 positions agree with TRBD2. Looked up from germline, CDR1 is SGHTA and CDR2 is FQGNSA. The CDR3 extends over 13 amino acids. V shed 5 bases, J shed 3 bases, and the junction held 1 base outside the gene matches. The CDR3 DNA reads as TGTGCCAGCAGCCGGGGGGGGACAGATACGCAGTATTTT. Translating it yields CASSRGGTDTQYF.

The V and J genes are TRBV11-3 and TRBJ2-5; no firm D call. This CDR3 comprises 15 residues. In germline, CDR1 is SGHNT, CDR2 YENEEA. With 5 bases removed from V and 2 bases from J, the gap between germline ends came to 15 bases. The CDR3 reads CASSLTANRQETQYF. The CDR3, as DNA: TGTGCCAGCAGCCTAACAGCTAATCGTCAAGAGACCCAGTACTTC.

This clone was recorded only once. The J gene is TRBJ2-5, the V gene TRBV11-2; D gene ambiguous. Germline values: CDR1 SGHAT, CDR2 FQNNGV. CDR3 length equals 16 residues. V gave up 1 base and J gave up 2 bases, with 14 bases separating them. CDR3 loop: CASSLGSRLRQETQYF. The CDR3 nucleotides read TGTGCCAGCAGCTTAGGCAGCAGACTGCGACAAGAGACCCAGTACTTC.

The CDR3 is CASSSWSQPQHF. CDR3 nucleotide sequence: TGTGCCAGTAGTTCCTGGAGTCAGCCCCAGCATTTT. This chain uses TRBV19 with TRBJ1-5; D ambiguous. CDR3 length equals 12 residues. Germline CDR1 reads LNHDA; CDR2 reads SQIVND (reference sequence). The V end lost 5 bases, the J end lost 6 bases, and 8 bases lay between the germline ends.

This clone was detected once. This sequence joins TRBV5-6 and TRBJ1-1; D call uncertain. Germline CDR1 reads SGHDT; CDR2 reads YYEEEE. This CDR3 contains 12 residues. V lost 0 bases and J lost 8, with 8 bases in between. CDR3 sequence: CASSLGVLEAFF. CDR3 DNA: TGTGCCAGCAGCTTGGGGGTCCTAGAAGCTTTCTTT.

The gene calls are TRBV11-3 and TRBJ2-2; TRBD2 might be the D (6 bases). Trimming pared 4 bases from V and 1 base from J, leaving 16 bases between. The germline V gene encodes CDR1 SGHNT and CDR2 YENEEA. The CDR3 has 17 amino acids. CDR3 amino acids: CASSSWALGGNTGELFF. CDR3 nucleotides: TGTGCCAGCAGCTCCTGGGCCTTGGGGGGGAACACCGGGGAGCTGTTTTTT.

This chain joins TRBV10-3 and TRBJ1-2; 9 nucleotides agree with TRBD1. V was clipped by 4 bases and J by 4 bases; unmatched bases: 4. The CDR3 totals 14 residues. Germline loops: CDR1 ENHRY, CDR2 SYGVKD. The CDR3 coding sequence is TGTGCCATCAGTGGCGGGACAGGGACCTATGGCTACACCTTC. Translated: CAISGGTGTYGYTF.

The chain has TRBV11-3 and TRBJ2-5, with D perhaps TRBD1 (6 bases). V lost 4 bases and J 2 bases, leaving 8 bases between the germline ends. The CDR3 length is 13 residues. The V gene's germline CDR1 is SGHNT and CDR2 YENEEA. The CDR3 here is CASSYQGQETQYF. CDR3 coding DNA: TGTGCCAGCAGCTATCAGGGGCAAGAGACCCAGTACTTC.

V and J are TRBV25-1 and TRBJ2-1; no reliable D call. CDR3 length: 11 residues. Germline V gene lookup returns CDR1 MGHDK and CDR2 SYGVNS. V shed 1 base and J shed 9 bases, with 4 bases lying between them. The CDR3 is CASSELGEQFF. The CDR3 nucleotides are TGTGCCAGCAGTGAATTGGGTGAGCAGTTCTTC.

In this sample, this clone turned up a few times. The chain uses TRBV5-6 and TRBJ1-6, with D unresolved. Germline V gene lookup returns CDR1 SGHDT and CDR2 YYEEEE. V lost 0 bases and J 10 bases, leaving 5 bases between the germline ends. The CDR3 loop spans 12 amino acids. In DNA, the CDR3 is TGTGCCAGCAGCTTGGGTTCGTCACCCCTCCACTTT. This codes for CASSLGSSPLHF. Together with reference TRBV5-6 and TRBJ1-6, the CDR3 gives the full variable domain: DAGVTQSPTHLIKTRGQQVTLRCSPKSGHDTVSWYQQALGQGPQFIFQYYEEEERQRGNFPDRFSGHQFPNYSSELNVNALLLGDSALYLCASSLGSSPLHFGNGTRLTVT.

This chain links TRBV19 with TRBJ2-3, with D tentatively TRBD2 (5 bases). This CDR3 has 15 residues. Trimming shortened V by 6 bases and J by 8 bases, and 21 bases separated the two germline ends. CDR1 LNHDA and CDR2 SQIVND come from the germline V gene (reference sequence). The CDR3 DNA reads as TGTGCCAGTAGCCCTCACTGGCCAGATCGGGGTACGCAGTATTTT. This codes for CASSPHWPDRGTQYF.

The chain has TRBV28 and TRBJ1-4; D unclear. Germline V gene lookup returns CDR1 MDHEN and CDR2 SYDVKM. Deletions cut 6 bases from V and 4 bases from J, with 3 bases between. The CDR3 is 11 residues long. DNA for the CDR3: TGTGCCAGCAGGTATAATGAAAAACTGTTTTTT. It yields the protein CASRYNEKLFF.

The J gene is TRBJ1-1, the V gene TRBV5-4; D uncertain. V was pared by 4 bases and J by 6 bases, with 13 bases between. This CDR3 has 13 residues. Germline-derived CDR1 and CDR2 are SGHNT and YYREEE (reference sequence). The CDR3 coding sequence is TGTGCCAGCAGCCCCCGGGGTAGGGCTGAAGCTTTCTTT. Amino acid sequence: CASSPRGRAEAFF.

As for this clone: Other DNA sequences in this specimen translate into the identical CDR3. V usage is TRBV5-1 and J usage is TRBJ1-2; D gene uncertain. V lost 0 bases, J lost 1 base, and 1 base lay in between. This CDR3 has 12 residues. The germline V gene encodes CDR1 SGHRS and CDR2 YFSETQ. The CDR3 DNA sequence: TGCGCCAGCAGCTTGGGTAACTATGGCTACACCTTC. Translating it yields CASSLGNYGYTF.

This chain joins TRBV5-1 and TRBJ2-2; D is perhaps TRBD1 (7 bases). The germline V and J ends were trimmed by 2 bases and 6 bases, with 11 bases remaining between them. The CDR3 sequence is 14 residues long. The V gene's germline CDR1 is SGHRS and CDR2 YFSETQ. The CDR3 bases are TGCGCCAGCAGCTTTCAGGGGGGATCCGGGGAGCTGTTTTTT. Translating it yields CASSFQGGSGELFF.

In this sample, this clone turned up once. In DNA, the CDR3 is TGTGCCAGCAGCGTAGGGGAGGGTAATTCACCCCTCCACTTT. It translates to CASSVGEGNSPLHF. This chain uses TRBV9 with TRBJ1-6; D is ambiguous. The germline V gene encodes CDR1 SGDLS and CDR2 YYNGEE. V dropped 0 bases and J dropped 6 bases, with 7 bases sitting between them. This CDR3 is 14 amino acids long.

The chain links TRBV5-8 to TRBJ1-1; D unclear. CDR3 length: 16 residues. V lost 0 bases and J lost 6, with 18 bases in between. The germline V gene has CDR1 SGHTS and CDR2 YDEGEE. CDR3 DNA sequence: TGTGCCAGCAGCTTGGCGGGCGGTTATAAGGCCTCTGAAGCTTTCTTT. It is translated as CASSLAGGYKASEAFF.

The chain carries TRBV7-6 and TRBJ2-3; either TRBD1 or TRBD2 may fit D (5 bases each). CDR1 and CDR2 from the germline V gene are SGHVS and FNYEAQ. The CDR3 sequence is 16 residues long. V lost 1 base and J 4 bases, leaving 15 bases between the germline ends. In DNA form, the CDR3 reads TGTGCCAGCAGCTTAGGGGGGATCGGGGTAGCAGATACGCAGTATTTT. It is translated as CASSLGGIGVADTQYF. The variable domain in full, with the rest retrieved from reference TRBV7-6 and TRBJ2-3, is GAGVSQSPRYKVTKRGQDVALRCDPISGHVSLYWYRQALGQGPEFLTYFNYEAQQDKSGLPNDRFSAERPEGSISTLTIQRTEQRDSAMYRCASSLGGIGVADTQYFGPGTRLTVL.

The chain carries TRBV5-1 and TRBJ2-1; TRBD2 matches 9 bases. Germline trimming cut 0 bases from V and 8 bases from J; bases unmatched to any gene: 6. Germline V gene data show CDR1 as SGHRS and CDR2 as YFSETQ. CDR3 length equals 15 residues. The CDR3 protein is CASSLASGDWYEQFF. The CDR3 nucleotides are TGCGCCAGCAGCTTGGCTAGCGGGGATTGGTATGAGCAGTTCTTC.

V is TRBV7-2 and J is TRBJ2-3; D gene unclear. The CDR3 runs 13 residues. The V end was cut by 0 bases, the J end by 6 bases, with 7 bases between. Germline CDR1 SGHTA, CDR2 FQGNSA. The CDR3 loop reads CASSLASGDTQYF. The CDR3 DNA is TGTGCCAGCAGCTTAGCGAGTGGGGATACGCAGTATTTT. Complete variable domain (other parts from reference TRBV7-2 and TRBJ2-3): GAGVSQSPSNKVTEKGKDVELRCDPISGHTALYWYRQSLGQGLEFLIYFQGNSAPDKSGLPSDRFSAERTGGSVSTLTIQRTQQEDSAVYLCASSLASGDTQYFGPGTRLTVL.

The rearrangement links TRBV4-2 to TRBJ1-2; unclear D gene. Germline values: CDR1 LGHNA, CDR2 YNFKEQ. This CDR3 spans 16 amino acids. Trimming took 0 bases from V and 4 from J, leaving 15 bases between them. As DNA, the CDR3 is TGTGCCAGCAGCCAAGATCGGAGGGAGTATGGCTATGGCTACACCTTC. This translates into CASSQDRREYGYGYTF.

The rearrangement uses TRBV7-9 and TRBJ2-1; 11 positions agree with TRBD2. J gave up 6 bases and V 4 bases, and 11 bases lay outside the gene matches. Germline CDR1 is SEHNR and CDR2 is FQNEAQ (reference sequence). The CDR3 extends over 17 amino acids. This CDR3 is CASSSPSGGIGINEQFF. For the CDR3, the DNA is TGTGCCAGCAGCTCCCCTAGCGGGGGGATTGGTATCAATGAGCAGTTCTTC.

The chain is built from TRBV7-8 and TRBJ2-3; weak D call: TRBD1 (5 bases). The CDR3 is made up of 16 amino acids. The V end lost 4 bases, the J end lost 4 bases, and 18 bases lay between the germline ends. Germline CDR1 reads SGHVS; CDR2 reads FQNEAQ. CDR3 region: CASSSSSDNWPDTQYF. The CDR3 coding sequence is TGTGCCAGCAGCTCAAGCTCGGACAACTGGCCAGATACGCAGTATTTT.

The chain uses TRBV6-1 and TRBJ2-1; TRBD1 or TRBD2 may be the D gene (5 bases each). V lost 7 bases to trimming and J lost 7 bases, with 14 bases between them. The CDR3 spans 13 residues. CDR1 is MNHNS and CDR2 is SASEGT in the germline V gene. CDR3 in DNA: TGTGCCAGCATGTGGACGGGGCTAAATGAGCAGTTCTTC. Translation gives CASMWTGLNEQFF.